This entry concerns a single T cell receptor beta chain. This clone was found many times. It lacks a known antigen. No per-base quality is available; no much larger clone lies one base away. The germline V gene (reference sequence) gives CDR1 as LNHDA and CDR2 as SQIVND. From V the trimming removes 4 bases and from J it removes 5 bases, while the gene matches leave 7 bases of the junction unaccounted for. Including cysteine and phenylalanine, the CDR3 has 14 amino acids. Kept here is only the CDR3 DNA, which spans 42 bases and is read in frame from base 1. The data derive from a study of metastatic and nonmetastatic thyroid tumors (dated by TCRdb to 2018 to 2020). About the full investigation: The researchers compared repertoires between peripheral blood samples and tumor or nodule tissue samples from patients with malignant or benign thyroid disease. The research as a whole found: In both blood and tumor samples, malignant tumors were reported to have significantly higher TCR beta diversity than benign nodules.

No treatment had been received by any patient before thyroid surgery. The study retrospectively analysed patient clinical samples collected from about 2012 to 2018 using T-cell receptor beta sequencing. Library preparation was by PCR. Sequencing took place on an Illumina HiSeq 4000. High-throughput sequencing was used to profile the TCR beta-chain CDR3 region of each patient. The paper's data handling went like this. The researchers built a classifier to tell apart papillary thyroid cancer patients with distant metastasis, based on CDR3 differences among clinicopathological groups. Repertoire diversity was assessed with the Shannon index, and tumor-blood repertoire similarity with the Morisita-Horn index. The public reads were reprocessed in TCRdb via fastp at Q25 and MiXCR, keeping in-frame beta chains. TCRdb's processing, not the study's, gives the V and J calls here. The sample profile shows roughly 59,000 clones; 15% to 20% of them were found once. The ten largest clonotypes hold more than 9% of the sample.

This clonotype originated in a male donor with papillary thyroid cancer or a benign thyroid nodule (not recorded which). Some clones in this sample may be carry-over from other donors' samples. The chain uses TRBV19 and TRBJ2-7; 8 bases in the junction line up with TRBD1. The material sequenced was blood. CDR3 loop: CASSSLDRVHEQYF. The DNA sequence is TGTGCCAGTAGTAGCCTGGACAGGGTCCACGAGCAGTACTTC. Reference TRBV19 and TRBJ2-7 genes cover what lies past the CDR3, so the full variable domain is DGGITQSPKYLFRKEGQNVTLSCEQNLNHDAMYWYRQDPGQGLRLIYYSQIVNDFQKGDIAEGYSVSREKKESFPLTVTSAQKNPTAFYLCASSSLDRVHEQYFGPGTRLTVT.